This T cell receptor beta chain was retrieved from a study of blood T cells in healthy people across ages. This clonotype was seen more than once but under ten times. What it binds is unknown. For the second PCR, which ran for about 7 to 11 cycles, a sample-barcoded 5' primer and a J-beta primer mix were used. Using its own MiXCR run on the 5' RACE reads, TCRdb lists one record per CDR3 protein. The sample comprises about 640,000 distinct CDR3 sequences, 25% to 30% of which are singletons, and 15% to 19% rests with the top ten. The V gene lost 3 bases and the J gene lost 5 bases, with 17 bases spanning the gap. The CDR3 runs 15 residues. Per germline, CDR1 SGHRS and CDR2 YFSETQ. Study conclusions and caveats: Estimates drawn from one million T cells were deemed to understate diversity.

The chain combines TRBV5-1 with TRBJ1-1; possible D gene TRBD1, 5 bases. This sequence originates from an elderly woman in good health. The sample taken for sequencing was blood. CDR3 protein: CASSSQTRQGTEAFF. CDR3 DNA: TGCGCCAGCAGCTCCCAAACCCGGCAGGGAACTGAAGCTTTCTTT. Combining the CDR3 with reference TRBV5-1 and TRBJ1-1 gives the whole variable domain KAGVTQTPRYLIKTRGQQVTLSCSPISGHRSVSWYQQTPGQGLQFLFEYFSETQRNKGNFPGRFSGRQFSNSRSEMNVSTLELGDSALYLCASSSQTRQGTEAFFGQGTRLTVV.